This T cell receptor (beta chain) was captured by sequencing in a study of a mutant IDH1 vaccine in newly diagnosed glioma. In the study overall: Antecedent treatment encompassed radiotherapy, temozolomide, or their combination; the majority received both.

The germline V and J ends were trimmed by 4 bases and 4 bases, with 17 bases remaining between them. The CDR3 is 16 amino acids. Germline lookup yields CDR1 LGHNA and CDR2 YSLEER. Assay: immunoSEQ multiplex PCR; the TCRdb copy retains only in-frame clones and omits some. The repertoire has approximately 43,000 clones, around 87% of them found once; the top ten carry approximately 1.6%. About this clone itself: Its antigen is currently unknown.

Time point of the sample: week 35, safety follow-up. What each vaccine dose contained was 300 ug of mutant IDH1 20-mer peptide, accompanied by topical imiquimod. The rearrangement joins TRBV4-3 to TRBJ1-3, with D possibly matching TRBD1 (6 bases). The clonotype was recovered from a middle-aged man with glioma. The sequences come from PBMCs, collected from a glioma patient whose treatment included an IDH1 peptide vaccine. CDR3 DNA: TGCGCCAGCAGCCCATCGGGGGGCAGCATAGGAAACACCATATATTTT. Protein sequence: CASSPSGGSIGNTIYF.